Listed below are T cell receptor beta chains from one sample, sequenced in a study of T cell responses to AZD1222 COVID-19 vaccine. Libraries were prepared by immunoSEQ multiplex PCR; TCRdb keeps only in-frame clonotypes and omits some of them. This sample has 120,000 to 150,000 clones, with 80% to 95% found just once. The sample was peripheral blood, taken on day 0 of MenACWY control vaccination. These receptors were obtained from an adult in good health. CDR3s include the opening cysteine and the closing phenylalanine or tryptophan. The D gene is left open where the match is weak. A clone size is listed for some rows: how often the clone was seen (once, few, many), or a class if it is expanded.

j_gene,d_gene,abundance,v_gene,CDR3nt,CDR3aa
TRBJ1-5,TRBD1,.,TRBV5-6,TGTGCCAGCAGCTTGAGGGGGCCCTCCGGCCAGCCCCAGCATTTT,CASSLRGPSGQPQHF
TRBJ2-7,TRBD1,.,TRBV2,TGTGCCAGCAGCTCGGAGACAGGGTTGGAGCAGTACTTC,CASSSETGLEQYF
TRBJ2-1,.,.,TRBV3-1/TRBV3-2,TGTGCCAGCAGGTCCAGGAATGAGCAGTTCTTC,CASRSRNEQFF
TRBJ2-7,.,.,TRBV11-3,TGTGCCAGCAGCTCGGGGGACAGAAGGAACGAGCAGTACTTC,CASSSGDRRNEQYF
TRBJ2-1,.,.,TRBV7-8,TGTGCCAGCAGCTTAGCAGAGACTACTAACAATGAGCAGTTCTTC,CASSLAETTNNEQFF
TRBJ1-2,.,.,TRBV28,TGTGCCAGCAGGCCCTCGGGGCGAAACGGCTACACCTTC,CASRPSGRNGYTF
TRBJ1-1,TRBD1,.,TRBV4-1,TGCGCCAGCAGCCAGGACAGGGTGCACACTGAAGCTTTCTTT,CASSQDRVHTEAFF
TRBJ1-1,.,.,TRBV10-3,TGTGCCATCAGTGACCCGGGAGCCCCCGGGGGGACTGAAGCTTTCTTT,CAISDPGAPGGTEAFF
TRBJ2-2,.,.,TRBV3-1/TRBV3-2,TGTGCCAGCAGCCAATTTCTTTCTACCGGGGAGCTGTTTTTT,CASSQFLSTGELFF
TRBJ1-2,.,.,TRBV15,TGTGCCACCAAGGGGGATTATGACCAATCCTCCTATGGCTACACCTTC,CATKGDYDQSSYGYTF
TRBJ1-1,.,.,TRBV3-1/TRBV3-2,TGTGCCAGCAGCCAGGTCCCGGGCCCCGGGCGTGACTTT,CASSQVPGPGRDF
TRBJ1-2,.,.,TRBV29-1,TGCAGCGCGACGACGTTACAAGAGAATGGCTACACCTTC,CSATTLQENGYTF
TRBJ1-2,TRBD1,few,TRBV11-2,TGTGCCAGCAGCTCCGGACAGGGTAGCATCTATGGCTACACCTTC,CASSSGQGSIYGYTF
TRBJ2-2,TRBD2,.,TRBV14,TGTGCCAGCAGGACTCTCGGGCCGAGCGGGGCCGGGGAGCTGTTTTTT,CASRTLGPSGAGELFF
TRBJ2-2,TRBD2,.,TRBV19,TGTGCCAGTAGTCTCAGGACTAGCGGGAGGTCGGGGACCGGGGAGCTGTTTTTT,CASSLRTSGRSGTGELFF
TRBJ1-2,TRBD1,.,TRBV20-1,TGCAGGGGACAGGGGGTCTATGGCTACACCTTC,CRGQGVYGYTF
TRBJ1-4,.,.,TRBV24-1,TGTGCCACCCAGGACACCTCAACTAATGAAAAACTGTTTTTT,CATQDTSTNEKLFF
TRBJ1-4,.,.,TRBV12-3/TRBV12-4,TGTGCCAGCAGTTTTAATGAAAAACTGTTTTTT,CASSFNEKLFF
TRBJ1-2,.,.,TRBV12-3/TRBV12-4,TGTGCCAGCAGCCAACGGGTGTTGGGTGGCTACACCTTC,CASSQRVLGGYTF
TRBJ1-2,.,.,TRBV5-4,TGTGCCAGCAGCTTGGCCGGCGTGGGAAGCTATGGCTACACCTTC,CASSLAGVGSYGYTF
TRBJ1-2,.,once,TRBV6-1,TGTGCCAGCAGTGAAAAGGGACTGGACCATGGCTACACCTTC,CASSEKGLDHGYTF
TRBJ1-3,.,.,TRBV7-8,TGTGCCAGCAGCTTAGGCTCAGCCGGGAGGTCCGGAAACACCATATATTTT,CASSLGSAGRSGNTIYF
TRBJ2-7,.,.,TRBV18,TGTGCCAGCTCCCCGCCGGGGGTGCCCGAGCAGTACTTC,CASSPPGVPEQYF
TRBJ2-2,TRBD2,.,TRBV5-4,TGTGCCAGCAATACGGGAGGACTAGCGGTGAACACCGGGGAGCTGTTTTTT,CASNTGGLAVNTGELFF
TRBJ1-2,.,once,TRBV9,TGTGCCAGCAGCGGAGACTTAGTCCTTTATGGCTACACCTTC,CASSGDLVLYGYTF
TRBJ1-4,TRBD1,.,TRBV5-6,TGTGCCAGCAGCCCCCTGACAGGGGGATCAAATGAAAAACTGTTTTTT,CASSPLTGGSNEKLFF
TRBJ2-5,.,few,TRBV5-1,TGCGCCAGCAGCTTGGCCGGTGAGACCCAGTACTTC,CASSLAGETQYF
TRBJ2-2,TRBD1,.,TRBV6-6,TGTGCCAGCAGCCGCAAGATTCCCGGGACAGCTGATCCCAACACCGGGGAGCTGTTTTTT,CASSRKIPGTADPNTGELFF
TRBJ1-5,.,.,TRBV6-5,TGTGCCAGCTCTATGAGGGGCAATCAGCCCCAGCATTTT,CASSMRGNQPQHF
TRBJ2-5,.,.,TRBV9,TGTGCCAGCAGCGTAGGGGTAAAAGGAGAGACCCAGTACTTC,CASSVGVKGETQYF
TRBJ2-7,TRBD2,.,TRBV28,TGTGCCAGCAGTAGCGGGGGGGTTGGGGAGCAGTACTTC,CASSSGGVGEQYF
TRBJ1-2,TRBD1,.,TRBV11-2,TGTGCCAGCAGCTCGACAGGGAGATATGGCTACACCTTC,CASSSTGRYGYTF
TRBJ1-1,TRBD1,.,TRBV5-6,TGTGCCAGCAGCTTGACCCTTCAGGGGGTCGGCACTGAAGCTTTCTTT,CASSLTLQGVGTEAFF
TRBJ1-2,TRBD1,.,TRBV3-1/TRBV3-2,TGTGCCAGCAGCGAAAGGGGGCATGGCTACACCTTC,CASSERGHGYTF
TRBJ1-2,.,once,TRBV5-7,TGTGCCAGCAGCCGCAACCCAGGGGACTATGGCTACACCTTC,CASSRNPGDYGYTF
TRBJ1-1,.,.,TRBV6-5,TGTGCCAGCAGTTACGGGGGGACGAACACTGAAGCTTTCTTT,CASSYGGTNTEAFF
TRBJ2-2,.,.,TRBV2,TGTGCCAGCAGACTCACGCCGACAGTCAGGGGTAACACCGGGGAGCTGTTTTTT,CASRLTPTVRGNTGELFF
TRBJ2-7,.,.,TRBV7-9,TGTGCCAGCAGCTCGACCCTAGCGTCCCGAAACTACGAGCAGTACTTC,CASSSTLASRNYEQYF
TRBJ2-1,TRBD2,.,TRBV5-1,TGCGCCAGCAGCTTGGTAAGACTAGCGGGAGGTTTGGATGAGCAGTTCTTC,CASSLVRLAGGLDEQFF
TRBJ1-2,.,.,TRBV30,TGTGCCTGGAGTCCCCACGGGAGGGGCTACACCTTC,CAWSPHGRGYTF
TRBJ1-2,.,.,TRBV24-1,TGTGCCACCGGAGGACAATGGGGCTACACCTTC,CATGGQWGYTF
TRBJ2-3,.,.,TRBV6-1,TGTGCCAGCAGTGATGGGGGAGGCACAGATACGCAGTATTTT,CASSDGGGTDTQYF
TRBJ2-3,.,.,TRBV27,TGTGCCAGCAGTTTATCCAGGGCGGGTAACACAGATACGCAGTATTTT,CASSLSRAGNTDTQYF
TRBJ1-5,.,.,TRBV19,TGTGCCAGTAGTATGGGGGGAAACAATCAGCCCCAGCATTTT,CASSMGGNNQPQHF